The rows below give T cell receptor beta chains drawn from one sample of a study of blood T cell repertoires in COVID-19. Profiling relied on immunoSEQ multiplex PCR, and the TCRdb table lists in-frame clones only, not all of them. The sample holds about 460,000 clones, 88% seen once. Material for sequencing was PBMCs or T cells enriched from blood (not recorded which). These receptors all stem from a woman aged 55-70 years who had recovered from COVID-19. Both conserved end residues are part of each CDR3. The D gene is left open where the match is weak. Size tells how often a clone was seen (once, few, many) or the class of an expanded clone, and some rows leave it out.

-	TRBV20-1	TRBJ2-5	-	TGCAGTGCTAGCCAACAGGGGACCCAGTACTTC	CSASQQGTQYF
-	TRBV7-2	TRBJ2-3	-	TGTGCCAGCAGCGCCCAGGGGGGAGATACGCAGTATTTT	CASSAQGGDTQYF
-	TRBV5-1	TRBJ1-2	-	TGCGCCAGCAGCCTGTCGGGGGGGTACTATGGCTACACCTTC	CASSLSGGYYGYTF
-	TRBV29-1	TRBJ1-2	TRBD1	TGCAGCGTTGAAGATCGGACAGGGGGCTCAAACTATGGCTACACCTTC	CSVEDRTGGSNYGYTF
-	TRBV3-1/TRBV3-2	TRBJ2-4	TRBD2	TGTGCCAGCAGCCTTAGCGGGGGGGCCCACATTCAGTACTTC	CASSLSGGAHIQYF
-	TRBV3-1/TRBV3-2	TRBJ2-2	-	TGTGCCAGCTCCCCAGGGTTGGGATCTTACACCGGGGAGCTGTTTTTT	CASSPGLGSYTGELFF
-	TRBV13	TRBJ1-2	-	TGTGCCAGCAGCCTATTAGAGGGTGGCTATGGCTACACCTTC	CASSLLEGGYGYTF
-	TRBV6-5	TRBJ2-7	TRBD1	TGTGCCAGCAGTTACGGCCCGGACAGGCCTCCCTACGAGCAGTACTTC	CASSYGPDRPPYEQYF
-	TRBV3-1/TRBV3-2	TRBJ1-2	TRBD1	TGTGCCAGCACCTCACAGGGGGCTGGCGGCTACACCTTC	CASTSQGAGGYTF
-	TRBV25-1	TRBJ1-4	TRBD1	TGTGCCAGCAGTGGGGACAGACCTAATGAAAAACTGTTTTTT	CASSGDRPNEKLFF
-	TRBV10-3	TRBJ1-4	TRBD1	TGTGCCATCAGCGGGACAGGGGGTGAAAAACTGTTTTTT	CAISGTGGEKLFF
-	TRBV25-1	TRBJ1-6	-	TGTGCCAGCAGGGGCGGGGCAGGGAACAACTCACCCCTCCACTTT	CASRGGAGNNSPLHF
-	TRBV4-1	TRBJ2-2	-	TGCGCCAGCAGCCTTGCCGCGACCGGGGAGCTGTTTTTT	CASSLAATGELFF
once	TRBV2	TRBJ2-1	-	TGTGCCAGCAGCGCCACTCCGTACAATGAGCAGTTCTTC	CASSATPYNEQFF
once	TRBV12-5	TRBJ2-1	-	TGTGCTAGTGGTTTGGTACCTGACCTCCCGACGGGTGAGCAGTTCTTC	CASGLVPDLPTGEQFF
-	TRBV12-5	TRBJ1-5	TRBD1	TGTGCTAGTGGTTTGCTTCCCGGGACAGGGGTGGGGCAGCCCCAGCATTTT	CASGLLPGTGVGQPQHF
-	TRBV9	TRBJ2-1	TRBD2	TGTGCCAGCAATATCGAGGGCGGGGGGAACAATGAGCAGTTCTTC	CASNIEGGGNNEQFF
-	TRBV12-3/TRBV12-4	TRBJ1-2	-	TGTGCCAGCAGTTGGGGGGACTATGGCTACACCTTC	CASSWGDYGYTF
once	TRBV19	TRBJ1-1	TRBD1	TGTGCCAGTAGGGGGGACAGGGTGAACACTGAAGCTTTCTTT	CASRGDRVNTEAFF
-	TRBV5-1	TRBJ2-3	TRBD2	TGCGCCAGCAGCTTGGGCGGGGGGGCCTCAGGCACAGATACGCAGTATTTT	CASSLGGGASGTDTQYF
-	TRBV11-2	TRBJ2-3	TRBD1	TGTGCCAGCAGCTTAGAGGCAGGGGGAGGCACAGATACGCAGTATTTT	CASSLEAGGGTDTQYF
-	TRBV3-1/TRBV3-2	TRBJ1-3	-	TGTGCCAGCAGCCAAGGACAGCCCTCTGGAAACACCATATATTTT	CASSQGQPSGNTIYF
-	TRBV5-1	TRBJ1-1	-	TGCGCCAGCAGCTCCGGGTCAAACACTGAAGCTTTCTTT	CASSSGSNTEAFF
-	TRBV5-1	TRBJ2-2	-	TGCGCCAGCAGCTTGGTTGGGCAGCACGGGGAGCTGTTTTTT	CASSLVGQHGELFF
-	TRBV27	TRBJ2-2	-	TGTGCCAGCAGTTTCGGTAGCGGGGAGCTGTTTTTT	CASSFGSGELFF
once	TRBV6-1	TRBJ1-5	-	TGTGCCAGCAGTGAGGCAATATTTCAGCCCCAGCATTTT	CASSEAIFQPQHF
-	TRBV10-2	TRBJ1-5	TRBD1	TGCGCCAGTGGGACAGGGGCAAATCAGCCCCAGCATTTT	CASGTGANQPQHF
-	TRBV3-1/TRBV3-2	TRBJ1-1	TRBD1	TGTGCCAGCAGCCAGTTAGGGGGCGCCGGCACTGAAGCTTTCTTT	CASSQLGGAGTEAFF
-	TRBV11-2	TRBJ1-2	-	TGTGCCAGCAGCTTAGGGACAGCAAACTATGGCTACACCTTC	CASSLGTANYGYTF
-	TRBV4-1	TRBJ1-4	-	TGCGCCAGCAGCCCGCCCGGGGCAACTAATGAAAAACTGTTTTTT	CASSPPGATNEKLFF
-	TRBV27	TRBJ1-6	TRBD1	TGTGCCAGCAGTCCACAGGGGGTCAATCCACCCCTCCACTTT	CASSPQGVNPPLHF
-	TRBV20-1	TRBJ1-1	-	TGCAGTGCTAGTAGAGGGAACACTGAAGCTTTCTTT	CSASRGNTEAFF
-	TRBV2	TRBJ1-2	-	TGTGCCAGCAGTCGGGGAAACTATGGCTACACCTTC	CASSRGNYGYTF
-	TRBV5-6	TRBJ1-6	TRBD1	TGTGCCAGCAGCCGTCTAGGACAGGGCCCGTCGGGAGGACCCCTCCACTTT	CASSRLGQGPSGGPLHF
-	TRBV7-9	TRBJ1-4	-	TGTGCCAGCAGCTCAATACCAACAGGGAGGGGCAATGAAAAACTGTTTTTT	CASSSIPTGRGNEKLFF
-	TRBV6-5	TRBJ1-2	-	TGTGCCAGCAAATACCCACAGGGTTACTATGGCTACACCTTC	CASKYPQGYYGYTF
-	TRBV5-1	TRBJ1-1	-	TGCGCCAGCAGTAATTCGAGGGGGATACTACAAACCGAAGCTTTCTTT	CASSNSRGILQTEAFF
-	TRBV5-1	TRBJ2-1	TRBD2	TGCGCCAGCAGAAGGGGACTAGCGGCTTCCTACAATGAGCAGTTCTTC	CASRRGLAASYNEQFF
-	TRBV11-2	TRBJ1-3	TRBD1	TGTGCCAGCAGCGCGGGACAGGGGGCTCGAAACACCATATATTTT	CASSAGQGARNTIYF
-	TRBV11-3	TRBJ1-6	TRBD1	TGTGCCAGCAGCTTTCTTTCGCCGGGCAGGGGGCACTCCTATAATTCACCCCTCCACTTT	CASSFLSPGRGHSYNSPLHF